This paragraph covers one T cell receptor beta chain sequence. This specimen belongs to a study of blood T cell repertoires in COVID-19. For the study at large: Samples taken during acute and convalescent COVID-19 were collected in the United States, Italy and Spain. Sample material is recorded as cDNA or gDNA derived from T cells, B-cell-depleted T cells, or PBMCs.

This CDR3 has 16 amino acids. Germline V CDR1 and CDR2: SGHRS, YFSETQ. Trimming cost V 0 bases and J 2 bases; bases outside gene matches: 8. How the authors handled the data: Estimates of nucleated cell counts were drawn from the amplification of reference gene primers. Only in-frame clones appear in the TCRdb table, and some are missing; sequencing was by immunoSEQ multiplex PCR. V and J calls and clone size are those listed in that table; D and trimming were worked out from the DNA. Of about 61,000 clones listed, 88% are singletons. Sequencing input: peripheral blood. The TCR comes from a woman between 45 and 65 years old with active or convalescent COVID-19. The V and J genes are TRBV5-1 and TRBJ2-7; 7 bases agree with TRBD2. The CDR3 region is CASSLGASGKTYEQYF. The DNA of the CDR3 is TGCGCCAGCAGCTTGGGTGCTAGCGGAAAGACCTACGAGCAGTACTTC.